This T cell receptor beta chain is drawn from a study of CD8 T cells in ankylosing spondylitis. Whole-study results and caveats: Disease-linked clones bore a CD8+ phenotype and were relatively rare in peripheral blood. In ankylosing spondylitis blood, a motif of eight highly homologous TCR beta variants appeared characteristic.

This clonotype was observed many times. Its specificity is unknown. Molecular-barcoded quantitative 5'-RACE produced these TCR beta libraries. TCRdb used MiXCR to reprocess the 5' RACE reads, holding one entry per CDR3 protein. The sample includes some 450,000 distinct CDR3 sequences, roughly 15% of them seen just once. The CDR3 length is 15 residues. The ends were cut back, 0 bases at V and 0 bases at J, with 7 bases in the middle. Germline V gene sequence: CDR1 SGHRS, CDR2 YFSETQ. Sequencing was carried out using blood, either unsorted or a sorted T cell fraction (not recorded which). The chain couples TRBV5-1 to TRBJ1-3; D is ambiguous. The receptor was isolated from a male donor with ankylosing spondylitis. CDR3 protein: CASSLVGDSGNTIYF. The CDR3 DNA reads as TGCGCCAGCAGCTTGGTTGGGGACTCTGGAAACACCATATATTTT.